The TCR beta chain under discussion was sequenced for a study of T cell repertoires and leukemia-associated antigens. Study-wide findings and caveats: Whether expanded clones are antigen-specific and functional remains untested.

TCRdb called the 5' RACE reads again in MiXCR, with one record for every CDR3 protein. The sample gives approximately 9,300 distinct CDR3 sequences, approximately 40% of which show up once; approximately 57% is in the top ten. The CD3+ T cells first had an overnight rest without serum. Germline V gene sequence: CDR1 SGHDT, CDR2 YYEEEE. Ends included, the CDR3 has 8 residues. To note about this clonotype: Its specificity is not known. Because it lacks the conserved phenylalanine or tryptophan at the end, this CDR3 is likely a read error. The limits of the CDR3 on the DNA are not certain, so only TCRdb's listed CDR3 is given.

This receptor was identified in a female donor in good health. V gene TRBV5-6 combines with J gene TRBJ2-6. Sequencing was performed on CD3+ T cells sorted from blood and cultured. CDR3 region: CASSLSPS.